The source of this T cell receptor beta chain is a study of T-cell reconstitution after alpha-beta-depleted transplantation in children. This clonotype has ten or more counts. The CDR3 has 17 amino acids. V lost 0 bases, J lost 4 bases, and 12 bases stayed unmatched. Germline loops: CDR1 DFQATT, CDR2 SNEGSKA (reference sequence). TCRbeta library preparation incorporated unique molecular identifiers. TCRdb ran MiXCR on the PCR reads and lists one entry per CDR3 protein. The sample carries about 400,000 distinct CDR3 sequences, roughly 20% recorded once. The source material was PBMCs from the stem cell graft donor, sampled from the stem cell graft. The clonotype was recovered from a human donor who donated a stem cell graft to a child with acute myeloid leukemia. The V and J genes are TRBV20-1 and TRBJ2-1; 7 nucleotides line up with TRBD2. The CDR3 sequence: CSARDFVAGVGYNEQFF. In nucleotides, the CDR3 is TGCAGTGCTAGAGATTTTGTGGCGGGAGTCGGGTACAATGAGCAGTTCTTC.